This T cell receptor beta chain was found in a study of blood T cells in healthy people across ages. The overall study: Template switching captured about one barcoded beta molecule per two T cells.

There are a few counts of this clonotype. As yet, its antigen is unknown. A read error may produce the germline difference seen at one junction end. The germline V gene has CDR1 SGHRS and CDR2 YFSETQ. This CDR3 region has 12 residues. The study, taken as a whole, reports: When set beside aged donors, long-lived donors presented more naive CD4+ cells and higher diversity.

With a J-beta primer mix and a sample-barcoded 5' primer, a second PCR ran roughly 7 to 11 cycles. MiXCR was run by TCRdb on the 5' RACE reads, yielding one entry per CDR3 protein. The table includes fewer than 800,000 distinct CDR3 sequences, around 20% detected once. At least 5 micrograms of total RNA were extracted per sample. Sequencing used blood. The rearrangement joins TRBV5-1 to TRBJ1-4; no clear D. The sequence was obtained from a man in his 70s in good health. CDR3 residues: CASSETEEKLFF. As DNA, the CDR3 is TGCGCCAGCAGCGAAACGGAGGAAAAGCTGTTTTTT.